This T cell receptor beta chain was observed in a study of cytomegalovirus exposure and HLA in healthy donors. Study findings and constraints: Earlier analysis yielded a pattern in which most TCR beta V segments were productive about 87% or about 30% of the time. The authors enumerated over 150 TCR beta chains as linked to cytomegalovirus. For TCR beta chains, V- and J-gene trimming was later linked to a missense DCLRE1C variant.

The primer mix had 60 Vbeta and 13 Jbeta primers. Assay: immunoSEQ multiplex PCR; the TCRdb copy retains only in-frame clones and omits some. The sample shows around 180,000 clones, around 85% of them seen only once. The donors were healthy bone marrow donors. As concerns this clone: The antigen is unknown.

The receptor comes from a boy younger than 10 in good health and CMV-seronegative. Sequencing was performed on PBMCs.

The CDR3 here is CASSPETGGMNTEAFF. DNA for the CDR3: TGTGCCAGCTCACCGGAGACAGGGGGGATGAACACTGAAGCTTTCTTT. This chain links TRBV18 with TRBJ1-1, with 9 bases lining up with TRBD1. This CDR3 contains 16 residues. Germline CDR1 and CDR2: KGHSH and LQKENI. The ends lost 3 bases at V and 0 bases at J; junction bases unmatched: 5.